This TCR beta chain came from a study of shared clonotypes between healthy human individuals. TCRdb's copy holds only in-frame clones and misses some; the assay was immunoSEQ multiplex PCR. Of 100,000 to 130,000 clones listed, 55% to 70% were seen once; the top ten hold approximately 25%. Of note for this clone: The antigen remains unidentified.

Trimming cost V 3 bases and J 4 bases; bases outside gene matches: 5. The germline V gene encodes CDR1 GTSNPN and CDR2 SVGIG (reference sequence). This CDR3 is 14 amino acids long. Findings of the study overall: Shared across a few donors were around 5% of the naive CD4 clonotypes.

The origin of this receptor is a woman in her 30s in good health. V usage is TRBV30 and J usage is TRBJ2-3; 9 bases fit TRBD2. Sequenced material: memory CD8+ T cells sorted from blood. Subset indicated: CD45RO+ cells pooled with CCR7-negative TemRA cells. The CDR3: CAWRTSGCSDTQYF. The DNA for the CDR3 is TGTGCCTGGAGGACTAGCGGATGTTCAGATACGCAGTATTTT.